This paragraph covers one T cell receptor (beta chain) sequence. As yet, its antigen is unknown. The data originate from a study of CD8 T cells in Susac syndrome. Findings and limits, study-wide: It was acknowledged in the study that its TCR sequencing and HLA analysis involved a relatively small number of individuals.

Sequencing targeted TCR beta in T cells from blood (CD8+ and CD4+). CD8+ and CD4+ T cells were negatively isolated; TEMRA cells were FACS-enriched. Germline values: CDR1 LNHDA, CDR2 SQIVND (reference sequence). The CDR3 spans 15 residues. Trimming stripped 9 bases from V and 1 base from J, with 16 bases between. When the RNA was reverse transcribed, random hexamers were used with an input of 0.5 to 1 ug. The CDR3 of TCR beta was amplified by immunoSEQ multiplex PCR across 54 Vbeta and 13 Jbeta. TCRdb independently ran MiXCR on the immunoSEQ multiplex PCR reads; one entry per CDR3 protein. This sample yields some 200,000 distinct CDR3 sequences, of which 92% are seen a single time; around 0.13% belongs to the top ten.

This receptor was taken from a human donor with multiple sclerosis. The genes are TRBV19 and TRBJ1-3; a weak D match, TRBD1 (5 bases). The sample consisted of CD8+ T cells from PBMCs. In DNA form, the CDR3 reads TGTGCCAGCACTTCCCAGGACATTTCTGGAAACACCATATATTTT. Protein product: CASTSQDISGNTIYF.